This TCR beta chain originates from a study of blood T cell repertoires in COVID-19. In the original analysis: Estimation of nucleated cell counts relied on the amplification of reference gene primers. Repertoires were generated with immunoSEQ multiplex PCR, while TCRdb's copy carries only in-frame clones and drops some. The V and J calls and clone size are taken from that table; D and trimming were inferred from the DNA. The sample consists of around 250,000 clones, less than 90% of them appearing once. Trimming removed 5 bases at V and 1 base at J, with 8 bases between. The CDR3 spans 14 residues. Germline CDR1 reads MNHEY; CDR2 reads SVGAGI.

V is TRBV6-5 and J is TRBJ1-4, with D uncertain. The origin of this receptor is a woman aged 40 to 50 who had recovered from COVID-19. Input material: peripheral blood. The CDR3 sequence is CASSRTRTNEKLFF. The CDR3 DNA is TGTGCCAGCAGTCGGACTCGAACTAATGAAAAACTGTTTTTT.